This passage covers 7 T cell receptor beta chains from one sample sequenced in a study of T cells in Graves' hyperthyroidism and ophthalmopathy. The TCR beta CDR3 regions underwent amplification using RNA transcripts as the source. RT-PCR in the first round (using the HTBI primer set) targeted the TCR CDR3. TCRdb re-analysed the multiplex PCR reads in MiXCR, keeping a single row per CDR3 protein. The data show 250,000 or so distinct CDR3 sequences, around 17% seen once. Sequenced sample: blood. The receptors were sampled from a woman in her late teens or twenties with Graves' ophthalmopathy.

This clonotype was counted ten times or more. This chain connects TRBV28 to TRBJ2-7; the D gene is possibly TRBD2 (6 bases). Trimming removed 1 base at V and 1 base at J, with 11 bases between. The CDR3 covers 15 residues. From germline, CDR1 is MDHEN and CDR2 SYDVKM. The DNA of the CDR3 is TGTGCCAGCAGTTTATCCGCCGGGGGTTCCTACGAGCAGTACTTC. Encoded protein: CASSLSAGGSYEQYF. Using reference TRBV28 and TRBJ2-7 for the parts outside the CDR3, the full variable domain is DVKVTQSSRYLVKRTGEKVFLECVQDMDHENMFWYRQDPGLGLRLIYFSYDVKMKEKGDIPEGYSVSREKKERFSLILESASTNQTSMYLCASSLSAGGSYEQYFGPGTRLTVT.

Ten or more counts support this clonotype. Written as DNA, the CDR3 is TGTGCCAGCAGCGACTTGATCAGGGGGTTAGGCTACGAGCAGTACTTC. It codes for CASSDLIRGLGYEQYF. The chain carries TRBV2 and TRBJ2-7; 7 nucleotides line up with TRBD1. CDR1 and CDR2 from the germline V gene are SNHLY and FYNNEI. The CDR3 consists of 16 residues. V lost 6 bases and J lost 3; bases outside the gene matches: 14. The full variable domain, with the rest looked up from reference TRBV2 and TRBJ2-7, is EPEVTQTPSHQVTQMGQEVILRCVPISNHLYFYWYRQILGQKVEFLVSFYNNEISEKSEIFDDQFSVERPDGSNFTLKIRSTKLEDSAMYFCASSDLIRGLGYEQYFGPGTRLTVT.

In this sample, this clonotype turned up many times. The chain joins TRBV20-1 to TRBJ2-1; 13 bases align to TRBD2. J lost 10 bases, V lost 6 bases, and 12 bases had no gene match. This CDR3 comprises 15 residues. The germline V gene encodes CDR1 DFQATT and CDR2 SNEGSKA (reference sequence). Here the CDR3 DNA reads TGCAGTGCGGATGACCGGACTAGCGGGAGTGCGGAGCAGTTCTTC. This gives the protein CSADDRTSGSAEQFF.

V usage is TRBV4-1 and J usage is TRBJ1-2; no firm D call. Trimming removed 3 bases at V and 4 bases at J, with 9 bases between. The CDR3 is made up of 13 amino acids. Germline-derived CDR1 and CDR2 are MGHRA and YSYEKL. The CDR3 region has the DNA TGCGCCAGCAGCCACGGACGTGGCTATGGCTACACCTTC. This encodes CASSHGRGYGYTF.

This clonotype has at least ten counts. The chain combines TRBV5-6 with TRBJ2-5; TRBD1 is a possible D gene (5 bases). V lost 5 bases and J 1 base, leaving 18 bases between the germline ends. Per germline, CDR1 SGHDT and CDR2 YYEEEE. The CDR3 length is 16 residues. CDR3 region: CASRSTWSGIQETQYF. As DNA, the CDR3 is TGTGCCAGCAGATCCACTTGGTCAGGGATCCAAGAGACCCAGTACTTC.

This clonotype was recorded many times. The chain is built from TRBV7-6 and TRBJ2-1, with D maybe TRBD1 (5 bases). Germline V CDR1 and CDR2: SGHVS, FNYEAQ. Trimming pared 1 base from V and 6 bases from J, leaving 13 bases between. CDR3 size: 15 residues. The CDR3 DNA follows: TGTGCCAGCAGCTTAGTGGTCAGGGCAGGCAATGAGCAGTTCTTC. Translating it yields CASSLVVRAGNEQFF.

This clonotype was counted many times. The rearrangement joins TRBV28 to TRBJ2-7; D uncertain. V dropped 4 bases and J dropped 3 bases, with 16 bases sitting between them. This CDR3 is 15 amino acids long. CDR1 MDHEN and CDR2 SYDVKM come from the germline V gene. DNA for the CDR3: TGTGCCAGCAGTTCCACTTTCGGGTTGTACTACGAGCAGTACTTC. Its protein product is CASSSTFGLYYEQYF.